This TCR beta chain was recorded in a study of shared clonotypes between healthy human individuals. Study information: Used for every donor were three CD4 naive, three CD4 memory, two CD8 naive and one CD8 memory plate.

Profiling relied on immunoSEQ multiplex PCR, and the TCRdb table lists in-frame clones only, not all of them. The sample records over a million clones, 75% being singletons. Germline lookup yields CDR1 MNHEY and CDR2 SVGAGI. This CDR3 region has 14 residues. V was pared by 8 bases and J by 8 bases, with 21 bases between. The chain has TRBV6-5 and TRBJ1-2, with D tentatively TRBD1 (6 bases). This sequence was found in a man aged 18 to 30 in good health. The sequenced sample was memory CD4+ T cells sorted from blood. Subset denoted: CD45RA-negative fraction. DNA for the CDR3: TGTGCCAGCTGGGGGCCCGGCCTTAGAGACGGCTACACCTTC. Translated, it gives CASWGPGLRDGYTF.